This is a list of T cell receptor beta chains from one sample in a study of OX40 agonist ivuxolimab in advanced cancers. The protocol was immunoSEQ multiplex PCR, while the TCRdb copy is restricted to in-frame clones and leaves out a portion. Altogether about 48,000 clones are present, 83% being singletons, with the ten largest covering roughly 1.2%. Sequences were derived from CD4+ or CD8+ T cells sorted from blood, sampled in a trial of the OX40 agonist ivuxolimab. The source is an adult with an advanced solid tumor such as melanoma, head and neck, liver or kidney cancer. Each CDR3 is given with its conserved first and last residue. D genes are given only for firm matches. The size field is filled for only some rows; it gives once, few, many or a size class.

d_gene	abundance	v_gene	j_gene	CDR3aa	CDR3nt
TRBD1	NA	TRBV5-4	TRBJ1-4	CASSSGTGFREKLFF	TGTGCCAGCAGCTCCGGGACAGGGTTCAGGGAAAAACTGTTTTTT
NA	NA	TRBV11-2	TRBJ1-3	CASSLGGGQGNTIYF	TGTGCCAGCAGCTTAGGTGGGGGGCAAGGAAACACCATATATTTT
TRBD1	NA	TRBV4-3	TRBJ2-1	CASSQDLRDSYNEQFF	TGCGCCAGCAGCCAAGATCTTCGGGACAGCTACAATGAGCAGTTCTTC
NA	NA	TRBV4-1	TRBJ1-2	CASSQVWEGGYTF	TGCGCCAGCAGCCAAGTTTGGGAAGGTGGCTACACCTTC
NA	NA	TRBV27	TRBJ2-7	CASSSLDNGHEQYF	TGTGCCAGCAGTTCCTTGGACAACGGTCACGAGCAGTACTTC
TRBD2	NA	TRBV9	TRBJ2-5	CASSAQAGRQETQYF	TGTGCCAGCAGCGCCCAAGCGGGGAGGCAAGAGACCCAGTACTTC
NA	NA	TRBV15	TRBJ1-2	CATSRDALANYGYTF	TGTGCCACCAGCAGAGATGCACTGGCTAACTATGGCTACACCTTC
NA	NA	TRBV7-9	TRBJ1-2	CASSTVVGKHYGYTF	TGTGCCAGCAGCACAGTTGTAGGGAAACACTATGGCTACACCTTC
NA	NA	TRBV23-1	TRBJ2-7	CASSQSNRGGTYEQYF	TGCGCCAGCAGTCAATCAAATCGCGGAGGCACCTACGAGCAGTACTTC
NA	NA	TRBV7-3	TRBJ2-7	CASSSAGSYEQYF	TGTGCCAGCAGCTCCGCAGGGTCCTACGAGCAGTACTTC
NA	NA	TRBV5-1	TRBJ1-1	CASSLNSNTEAFF	TGCGCCAGCAGCTTGAACAGCAACACTGAAGCTTTCTTT
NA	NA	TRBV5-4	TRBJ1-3	CASSSQGSGNTIYF	TGTGCCAGCAGCTCACAAGGCTCTGGAAACACCATATATTTT
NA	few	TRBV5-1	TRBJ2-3	CASSLGVAGKNTDTQYF	TGCGCCAGCAGCTTGGGGGTGGCGGGGAAAAACACAGATACGCAGTATTTT
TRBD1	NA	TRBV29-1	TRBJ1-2	CSEGTGGSYGYTF	TGCAGCGAAGGGACAGGGGGCTCATATGGCTACACCTTC
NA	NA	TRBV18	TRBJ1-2	CASSPTLGFTRGGYTF	TGTGCCAGCTCACCAACCTTGGGCTTCACGAGGGGCGGCTACACCTTC
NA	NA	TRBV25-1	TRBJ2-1	CASFRHNEQFF	TGTGCCAGCTTTCGCCACAATGAGCAGTTCTTC
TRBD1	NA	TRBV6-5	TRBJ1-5	CASRKGTVSNQPQHF	TGTGCCAGCAGAAAAGGGACAGTTAGCAATCAGCCCCAGCATTTT
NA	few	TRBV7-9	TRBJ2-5	CASSLNGGETQYF	TGTGCCAGCAGCTTAAATGGCGGAGAGACCCAGTACTTC
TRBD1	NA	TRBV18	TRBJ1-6	CASSPRGRQGVTNSPLHF	TGTGCCAGCTCACCCCGGGGTAGACAGGGCGTGACTAATTCACCCCTCCACTTT
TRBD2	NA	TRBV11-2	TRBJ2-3	CASSLASGGSTDTQYF	TGTGCCAGCAGCTTAGCTAGCGGGGGGAGCACAGATACGCAGTATTTT
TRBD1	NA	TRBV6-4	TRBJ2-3	CASSRSRTGTTDTQYF	TGTGCCAGCAGTCGATCCAGGACAGGGACCACAGATACGCAGTATTTT
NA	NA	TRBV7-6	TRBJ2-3	CASSLRGSHSSTDTQYF	TGTGCCAGCAGCCTACGGGGGTCCCATTCTAGCACAGATACGCAGTATTTT
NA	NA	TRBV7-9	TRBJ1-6	CASRNPPGPRTTPLHF	TGTGCCAGCAGGAACCCACCGGGCCCCCGAACCACACCCCTCCACTTT
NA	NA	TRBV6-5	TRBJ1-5	CASSSGSWQPQHF	TGTGCCAGCAGCTCAGGGTCATGGCAGCCCCAGCATTTT
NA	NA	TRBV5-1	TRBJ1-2	CASSLRSWADYGYTF	TGCGCCAGCAGCTTGCGATCCTGGGCGGACTATGGCTACACCTTC
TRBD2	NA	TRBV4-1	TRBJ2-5	CASSPKRGGRETQYF	TGCGCCAGCAGCCCAAAGCGGGGGGGAAGAGAGACCCAGTACTTC
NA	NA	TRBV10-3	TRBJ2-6	CAISFSGANVLTF	TGTGCCATCAGCTTCTCTGGGGCCAACGTCCTGACTTTC
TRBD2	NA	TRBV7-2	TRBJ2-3	CASSLEAGSPLDTQYF	TGTGCCAGCAGCTTAGAAGCGGGGTCCCCCCTTGATACGCAGTATTTT
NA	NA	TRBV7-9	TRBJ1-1	CASSLVRILELINNTEAFF	TGTGCCAGCAGCTTAGTTCGAATTTTGGAACTCATAAATAACACTGAAGCTTTCTTT
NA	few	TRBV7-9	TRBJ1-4	CASSLGRGVFGLNEKLFF	TGTGCCAGCAGCTTAGGGCGAGGAGTATTCGGGTTAAATGAAAAACTGTTTTTT
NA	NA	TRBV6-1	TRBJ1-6	CASRGQGLSNSPLHF	TGTGCCAGCAGGGGCCAGGGTTTAAGTAATTCACCCCTCCACTTT
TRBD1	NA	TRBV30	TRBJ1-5	CAWSVGQVGSPQHF	TGTGCCTGGAGTGTCGGACAGGTCGGTTCTCCCCAGCATTTT
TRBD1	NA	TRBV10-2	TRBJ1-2	CASRDQGVIYGYTF	TGCGCCAGCAGGGATCAGGGGGTGATCTATGGCTACACCTTC
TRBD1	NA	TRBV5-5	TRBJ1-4	CASSSGTGGEKLFF	TGTGCCAGCAGCTCCGGGACAGGGGGCGAAAAACTGTTTTTT
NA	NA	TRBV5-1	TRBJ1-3	CASSSTARSGNTIYF	TGCGCCAGCAGCTCGACGGCACGCTCTGGAAACACCATATATTTT
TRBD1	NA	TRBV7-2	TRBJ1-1	CASSPRTGRYTEAFF	TGTGCCAGCAGCCCAAGGACAGGGCGGTACACTGAAGCTTTCTTT
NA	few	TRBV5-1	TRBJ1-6	CASSLDRAPTSPLHF	TGCGCCAGCAGCTTGGACAGGGCGCCGACTTCACCCCTCCACTTT
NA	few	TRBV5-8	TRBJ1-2	CASSFRSNYGYTF	TGTGCCAGCAGCTTTCGAAGTAACTATGGCTACACCTTC
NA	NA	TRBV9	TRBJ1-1	CASSVSGNTEAFF	TGTGCCAGCAGCGTATCCGGGAACACTGAAGCTTTCTTT
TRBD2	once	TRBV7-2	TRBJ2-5	CASSLFASGGEETQYF	TGTGCCAGCAGCTTATTTGCGAGCGGGGGGGAAGAGACCCAGTACTTC
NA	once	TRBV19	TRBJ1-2	CASSIRDSNLGYGYTF	TGTGCCAGTAGTATCCGGGACTCTAATCTGGGCTATGGCTACACCTTC
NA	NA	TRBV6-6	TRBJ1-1	CASSYGPRGEAFF	TGTGCCAGCAGTTACGGGCCCCGGGGTGAAGCTTTCTTT
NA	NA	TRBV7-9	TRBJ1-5	CASSLGGYSNQPQHF	TGTGCCAGCAGCTTAGGGGGTTATAGCAATCAGCCCCAGCATTTT
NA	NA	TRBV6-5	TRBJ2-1	CASSYLAGYNEQFF	TGTGCCAGCAGTTACCTGGCAGGGTACAATGAGCAGTTCTTC
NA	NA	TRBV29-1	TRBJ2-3	CSVGGSTDTQYF	TGCAGCGTAGGGGGTAGCACAGATACGCAGTATTTT
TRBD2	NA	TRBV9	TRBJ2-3	CASSLGRGVDTQYF	TGTGCCAGCAGCCTCGGGCGGGGGGTAGATACGCAGTATTTT
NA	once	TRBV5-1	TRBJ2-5	CASSLGPDPQETQYF	TGCGCCAGCAGCTTGGGTCCGGACCCCCAAGAGACCCAGTACTTC
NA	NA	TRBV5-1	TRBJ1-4	CASSLTATGIPTNEKLFF	TGCGCCAGCAGCCTCACGGCCACAGGAATCCCAACTAATGAAAAACTGTTTTTT
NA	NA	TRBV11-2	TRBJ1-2	CASSYKPGSGYTF	TGTGCCAGCAGCTATAAGCCAGGGAGCGGCTACACCTTC
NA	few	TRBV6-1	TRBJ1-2	CASRREAGNGYTF	TGTGCCAGCAGGAGGGAGGCAGGGAATGGCTACACCTTC
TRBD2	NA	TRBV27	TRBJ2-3	CASSSSGRYTDTQYF	TGTGCCAGCAGCTCTAGCGGGAGATACACAGATACGCAGTATTTT
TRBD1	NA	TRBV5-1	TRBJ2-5	CASSLDTGGAQETQYF	TGCGCCAGCAGCTTGGACACAGGGGGCGCTCAGGAGACCCAGTACTTC
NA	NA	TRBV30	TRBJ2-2	CAWSEGHPGELFF	TGTGCCTGGAGTGAAGGGCACCCCGGGGAGCTGTTTTTT
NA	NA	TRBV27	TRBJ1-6	CASSLSGTYNSPLHF	TGTGCCAGCAGTTTGTCCGGGACGTATAATTCACCCCTCCACTTT
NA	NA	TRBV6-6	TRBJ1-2	CASSSPGRSNYGYTF	TGTGCCAGCAGTTCCCCAGGACGGTCGAACTATGGCTACACCTTC